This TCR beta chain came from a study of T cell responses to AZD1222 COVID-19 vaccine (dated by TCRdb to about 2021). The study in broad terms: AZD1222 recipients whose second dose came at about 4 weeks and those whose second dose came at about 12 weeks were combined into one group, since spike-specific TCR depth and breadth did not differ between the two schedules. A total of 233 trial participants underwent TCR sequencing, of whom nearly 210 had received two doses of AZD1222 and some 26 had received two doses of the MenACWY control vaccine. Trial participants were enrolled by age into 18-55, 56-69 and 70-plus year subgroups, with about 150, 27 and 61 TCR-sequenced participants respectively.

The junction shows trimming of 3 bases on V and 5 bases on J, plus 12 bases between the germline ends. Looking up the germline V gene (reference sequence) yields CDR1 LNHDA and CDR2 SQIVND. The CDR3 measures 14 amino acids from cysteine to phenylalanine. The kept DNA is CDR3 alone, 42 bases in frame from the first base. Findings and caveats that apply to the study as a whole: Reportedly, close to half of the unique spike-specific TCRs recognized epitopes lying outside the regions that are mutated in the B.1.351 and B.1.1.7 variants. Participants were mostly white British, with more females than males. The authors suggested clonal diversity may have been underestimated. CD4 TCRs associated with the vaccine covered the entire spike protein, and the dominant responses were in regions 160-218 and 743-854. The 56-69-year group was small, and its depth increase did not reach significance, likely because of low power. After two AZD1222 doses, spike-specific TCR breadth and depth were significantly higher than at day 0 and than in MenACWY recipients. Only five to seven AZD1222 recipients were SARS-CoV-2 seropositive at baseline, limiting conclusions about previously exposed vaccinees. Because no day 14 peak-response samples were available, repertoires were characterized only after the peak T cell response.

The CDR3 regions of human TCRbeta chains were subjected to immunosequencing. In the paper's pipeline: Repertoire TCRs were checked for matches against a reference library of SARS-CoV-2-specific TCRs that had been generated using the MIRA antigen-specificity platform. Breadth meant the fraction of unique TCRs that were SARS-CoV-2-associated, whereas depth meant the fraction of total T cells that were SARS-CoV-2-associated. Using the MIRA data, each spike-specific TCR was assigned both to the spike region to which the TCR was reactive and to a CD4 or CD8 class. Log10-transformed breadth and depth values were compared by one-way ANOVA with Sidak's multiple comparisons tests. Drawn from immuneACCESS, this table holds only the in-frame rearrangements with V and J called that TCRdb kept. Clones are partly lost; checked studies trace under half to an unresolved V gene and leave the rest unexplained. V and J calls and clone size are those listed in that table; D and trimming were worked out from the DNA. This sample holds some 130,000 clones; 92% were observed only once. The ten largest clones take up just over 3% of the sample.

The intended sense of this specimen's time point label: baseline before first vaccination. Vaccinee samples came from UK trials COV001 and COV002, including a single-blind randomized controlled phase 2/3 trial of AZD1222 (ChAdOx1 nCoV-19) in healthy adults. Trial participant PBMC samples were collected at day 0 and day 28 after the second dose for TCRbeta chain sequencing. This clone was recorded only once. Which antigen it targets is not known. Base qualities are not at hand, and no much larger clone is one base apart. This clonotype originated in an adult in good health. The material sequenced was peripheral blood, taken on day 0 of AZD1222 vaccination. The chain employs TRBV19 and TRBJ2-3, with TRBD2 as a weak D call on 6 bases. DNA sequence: TGTGCCAGTAGTATGGGTCGGGGGAAAGATACGCAGTATTTT. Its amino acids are CASSMGRGKDTQYF. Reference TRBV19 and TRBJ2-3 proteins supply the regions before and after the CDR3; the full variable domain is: DGGITQSPKYLFRKEGQNVTLSCEQNLNHDAMYWYRQDPGQGLRLIYYSQIVNDFQKGDIAEGYSVSREKKESFPLTVTSAQKNPTAFYLCASSMGRGKDTQYFGPGTRLTVL.